This T cell receptor beta chain was identified during a study of T cells in Graves' hyperthyroidism and ophthalmopathy. The study excluded patients with uncontrolled infection, other autoimmune disease, pregnancy or lactation. Trimming at V came to 6 bases and at J to 3 bases, leaving 10 bases not matched to a gene. The CDR3 is 18 residues long. The V gene's germline CDR1 is MNHEY and CDR2 SMNVEV (reference sequence). TCR beta CDR3 regions were amplified from RNA transcripts. First-round RT-PCR with HTBI primers amplified the TCR CDR3 region. TCRdb re-derived calls from the multiplex PCR reads in MiXCR, one entry per CDR3 protein. The sample lists under 700,000 distinct CDR3 sequences; around 15% were seen once. Findings of the study overall: Most clonotypes expanded in the thyroid (above 0.001) were also present in blood. A model of 13 V-J features distinguished ophthalmopathy from stable hyperthyroidism.

In the case of this clonotype: Its antigen is not known.

The J gene is TRBJ2-1, the V gene TRBV27; 14 bases agree with TRBD2. The material sequenced was blood. The source is a woman aged 18-29 years with Graves' hyperthyroidism. CDR3 in amino acids: CASRPRMGLAGDYNEQFF. CDR3 DNA: TGTGCCAGCAGACCGAGAATGGGACTAGCGGGGGACTACAATGAGCAGTTCTTC.